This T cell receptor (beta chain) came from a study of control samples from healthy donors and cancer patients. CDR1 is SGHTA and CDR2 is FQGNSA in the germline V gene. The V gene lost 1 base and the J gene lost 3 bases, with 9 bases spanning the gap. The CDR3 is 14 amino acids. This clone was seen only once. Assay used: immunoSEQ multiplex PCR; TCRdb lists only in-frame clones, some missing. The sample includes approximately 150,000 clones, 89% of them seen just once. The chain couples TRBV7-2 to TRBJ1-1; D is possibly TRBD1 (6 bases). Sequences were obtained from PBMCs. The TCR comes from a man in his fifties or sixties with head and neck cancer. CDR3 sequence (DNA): TGTGCCAGCAGCTTAGGAACAGGGTACACTGAAGCTTTCTTT. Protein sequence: CASSLGTGYTEAFF.